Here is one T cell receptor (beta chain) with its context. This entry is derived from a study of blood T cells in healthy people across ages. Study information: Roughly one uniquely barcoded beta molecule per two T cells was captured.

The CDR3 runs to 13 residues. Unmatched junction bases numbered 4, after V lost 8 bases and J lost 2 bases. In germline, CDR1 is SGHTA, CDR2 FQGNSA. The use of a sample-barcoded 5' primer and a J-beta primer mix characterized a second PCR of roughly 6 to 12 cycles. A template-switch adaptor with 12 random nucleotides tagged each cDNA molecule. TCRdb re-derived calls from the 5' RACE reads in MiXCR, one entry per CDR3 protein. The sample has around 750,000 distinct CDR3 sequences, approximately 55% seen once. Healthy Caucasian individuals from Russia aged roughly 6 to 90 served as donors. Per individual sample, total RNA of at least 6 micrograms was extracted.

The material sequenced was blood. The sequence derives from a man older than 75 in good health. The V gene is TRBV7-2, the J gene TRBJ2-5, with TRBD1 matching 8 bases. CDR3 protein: CASGRGRQETQYF. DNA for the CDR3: TGTGCCAGCGGCAGGGGGCGGCAAGAGACCCAGTACTTC.